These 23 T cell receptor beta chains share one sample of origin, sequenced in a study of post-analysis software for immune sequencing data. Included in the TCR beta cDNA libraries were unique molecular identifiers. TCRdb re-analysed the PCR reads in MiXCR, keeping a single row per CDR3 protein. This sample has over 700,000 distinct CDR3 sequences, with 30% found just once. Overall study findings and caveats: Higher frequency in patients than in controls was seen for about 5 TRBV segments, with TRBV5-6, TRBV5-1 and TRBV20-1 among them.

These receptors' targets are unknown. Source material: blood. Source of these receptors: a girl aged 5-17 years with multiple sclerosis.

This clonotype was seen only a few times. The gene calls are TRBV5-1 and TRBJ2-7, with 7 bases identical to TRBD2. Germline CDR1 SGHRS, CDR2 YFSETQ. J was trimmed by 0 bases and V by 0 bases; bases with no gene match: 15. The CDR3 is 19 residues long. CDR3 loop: CASSLAGVAGGFSSYEQYF. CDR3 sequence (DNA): TGCGCCAGCAGCTTGGCCGGGGTAGCGGGCGGTTTTAGCTCCTACGAGCAGTACTTC.

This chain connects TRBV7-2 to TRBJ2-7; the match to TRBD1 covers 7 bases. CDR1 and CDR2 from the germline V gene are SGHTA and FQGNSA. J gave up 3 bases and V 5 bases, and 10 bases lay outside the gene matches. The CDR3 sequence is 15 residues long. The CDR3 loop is CASSPGVTGLYEQYF. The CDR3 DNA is TGTGCCAGCAGCCCCGGGGTGACAGGGCTCTACGAGCAGTACTTC.

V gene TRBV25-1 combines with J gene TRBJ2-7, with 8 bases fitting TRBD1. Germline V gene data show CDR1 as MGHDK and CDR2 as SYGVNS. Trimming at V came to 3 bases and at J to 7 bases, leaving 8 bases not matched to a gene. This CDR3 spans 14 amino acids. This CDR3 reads CASSEYRGIEEQYF. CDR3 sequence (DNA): TGTGCCAGCAGTGAGTACAGGGGGATAGAGGAGCAGTACTTC.

This CDR3 is CASSLAPGTSRVSYNEQFF. The CDR3 nucleotides are TGTGCCAGCAGCTTAGCGCCCGGGACTAGTAGGGTTTCCTACAATGAGCAGTTCTTC. The chain employs TRBV7-9 and TRBJ2-1; 8 bases line up with TRBD2. Germline loops: CDR1 SEHNR, CDR2 FQNEAQ (reference sequence). Germline trimming cut 0 bases from V and 1 base from J; bases unmatched to any gene: 11. This CDR3 contains 19 residues.

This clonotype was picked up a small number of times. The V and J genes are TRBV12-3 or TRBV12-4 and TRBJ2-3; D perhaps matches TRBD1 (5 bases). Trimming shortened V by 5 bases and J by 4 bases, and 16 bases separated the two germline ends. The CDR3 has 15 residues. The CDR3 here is CASSVRQGIADTQYF. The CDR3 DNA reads TGTGCCAGCAGTGTCCGCCAGGGCATCGCAGATACGCAGTATTTT.

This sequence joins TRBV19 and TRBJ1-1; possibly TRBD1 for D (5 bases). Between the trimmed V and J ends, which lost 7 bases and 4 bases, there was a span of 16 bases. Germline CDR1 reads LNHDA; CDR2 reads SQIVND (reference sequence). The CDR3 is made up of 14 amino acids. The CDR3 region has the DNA TGTGCCAGTAACGGACCGAGTAGGGGCACTGAAGCTTTCTTT. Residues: CASNGPSRGTEAFF.

The CDR3 coding sequence is TGTGCCAGCAGCTCACAGGGGACCGGCAATCAGCCCCAGCATTTT. Its protein product is CASSSQGTGNQPQHF. V usage is TRBV7-9 and J usage is TRBJ1-5, with 7 bases matching TRBD1. J was trimmed by 2 bases and V by 4 bases; bases with no gene match: 5. Germline lookup yields CDR1 SEHNR and CDR2 FQNEAQ (reference sequence). This CDR3 comprises 15 residues. The complete variable domain, with remaining parts taken from reference TRBV7-9 and TRBJ1-5, reads DTGVSQNPRHKITKRGQNVTFRCDPISEHNRLYWYRQTLGQGPEFLTYFQNEAQLEKSRLLSDRFSAERPKGSFSTLEIQRTEQGDSAMYLCASSSQGTGNQPQHFGDGTRLSIL.

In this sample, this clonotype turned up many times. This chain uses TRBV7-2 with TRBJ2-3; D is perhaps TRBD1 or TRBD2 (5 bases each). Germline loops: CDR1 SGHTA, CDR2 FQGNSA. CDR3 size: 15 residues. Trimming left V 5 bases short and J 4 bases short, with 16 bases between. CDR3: CASSEGWVAADTQYF. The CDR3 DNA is TGTGCCAGCAGCGAGGGGTGGGTAGCAGCAGATACGCAGTATTTT.

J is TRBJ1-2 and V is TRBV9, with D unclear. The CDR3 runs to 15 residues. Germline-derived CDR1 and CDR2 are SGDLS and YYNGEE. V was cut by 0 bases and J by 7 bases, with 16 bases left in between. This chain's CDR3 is CASSVAATRAGGYTF. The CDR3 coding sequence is TGTGCCAGCAGCGTAGCGGCGACCCGGGCAGGTGGCTACACCTTC.

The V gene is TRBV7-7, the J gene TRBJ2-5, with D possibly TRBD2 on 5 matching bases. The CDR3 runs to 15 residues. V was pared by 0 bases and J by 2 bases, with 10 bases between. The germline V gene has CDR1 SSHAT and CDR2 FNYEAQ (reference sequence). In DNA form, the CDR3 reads TGTGCCAGCAGCTTAGCAGTCACGGGGCAAGAGACCCAGTACTTC. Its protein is CASSLAVTGQETQYF. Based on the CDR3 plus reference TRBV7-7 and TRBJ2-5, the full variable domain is GAGVSQSPRYKVTKRGQDVTLRCDPISSHATLYWYQQALGQGPEFLTYFNYEAQPDKSGLPSDRFSAERPEGSISTLTIQRTEQRDSAMYRCASSLAVTGQETQYFGPGTRLLVL.

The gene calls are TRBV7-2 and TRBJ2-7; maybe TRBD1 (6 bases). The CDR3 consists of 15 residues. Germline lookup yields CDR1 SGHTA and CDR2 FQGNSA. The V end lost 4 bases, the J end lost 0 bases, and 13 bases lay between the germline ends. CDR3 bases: TGTGCCAGCAGCTGGGACACCTCAGGCTCCTACGAGCAGTACTTC. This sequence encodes CASSWDTSGSYEQYF.

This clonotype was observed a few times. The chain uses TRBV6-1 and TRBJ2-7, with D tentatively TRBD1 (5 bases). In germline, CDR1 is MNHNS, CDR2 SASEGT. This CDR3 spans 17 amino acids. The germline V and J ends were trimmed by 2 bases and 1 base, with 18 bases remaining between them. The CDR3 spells CASSEPIMRQGSYEQYF. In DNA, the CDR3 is TGTGCCAGCAGTGAACCGATCATGAGGCAGGGATCCTACGAGCAGTACTTC.

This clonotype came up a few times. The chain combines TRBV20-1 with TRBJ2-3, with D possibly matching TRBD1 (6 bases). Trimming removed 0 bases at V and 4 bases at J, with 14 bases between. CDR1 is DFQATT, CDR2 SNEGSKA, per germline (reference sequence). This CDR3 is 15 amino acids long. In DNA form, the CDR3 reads TGCAGTGCTAGAGATGGGGGCAGGAGACCAGATACGCAGTATTTT. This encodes CSARDGGRRPDTQYF.

CDR3 loop: CASSYRSFTSTDTQYF. CDR3 coding DNA: TGTGCCAGCAGTTATAGGTCTTTTACTTCCACAGATACGCAGTATTTT. The chain uses TRBV6-6 and TRBJ2-3; D is unresolved. CDR1 and CDR2 from the germline V gene are MNHNY and SVGAGI (reference sequence). This CDR3 has 16 residues. Trimming removed 3 bases from V and 2 bases from J, with 15 bases in between.

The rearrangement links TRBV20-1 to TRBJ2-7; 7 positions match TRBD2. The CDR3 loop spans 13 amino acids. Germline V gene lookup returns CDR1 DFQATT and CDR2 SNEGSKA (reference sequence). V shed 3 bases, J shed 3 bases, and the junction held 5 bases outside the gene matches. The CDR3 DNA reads TGCAGTGCTAGTGGGGAGGGTGACTACGAGCAGTACTTC. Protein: CSASGEGDYEQYF.

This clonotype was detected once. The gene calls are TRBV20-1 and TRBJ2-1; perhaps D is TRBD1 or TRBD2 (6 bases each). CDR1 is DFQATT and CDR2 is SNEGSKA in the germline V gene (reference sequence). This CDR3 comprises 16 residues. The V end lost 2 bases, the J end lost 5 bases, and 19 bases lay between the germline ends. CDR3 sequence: CSARRGGVGRNNEQFF. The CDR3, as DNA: TGCAGTGCTAGAAGAGGGGGAGTTGGGAGGAACAATGAGCAGTTCTTC.

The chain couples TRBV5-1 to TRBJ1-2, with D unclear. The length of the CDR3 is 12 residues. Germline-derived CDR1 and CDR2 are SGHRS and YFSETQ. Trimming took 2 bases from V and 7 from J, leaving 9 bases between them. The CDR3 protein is CASSFDGGGYTF. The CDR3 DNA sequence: TGCGCCAGCAGCTTTGACGGCGGTGGCTACACCTTC. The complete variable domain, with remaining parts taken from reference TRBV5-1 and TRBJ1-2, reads KAGVTQTPRYLIKTRGQQVTLSCSPISGHRSVSWYQQTPGQGLQFLFEYFSETQRNKGNFPGRFSGRQFSNSRSEMNVSTLELGDSALYLCASSFDGGGYTFGSGTRLTVV.

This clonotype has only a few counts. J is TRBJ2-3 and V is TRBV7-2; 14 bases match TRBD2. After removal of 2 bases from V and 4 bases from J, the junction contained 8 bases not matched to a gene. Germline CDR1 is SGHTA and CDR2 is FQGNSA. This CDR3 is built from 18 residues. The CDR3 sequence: CASSLITGGLAGADTQYF. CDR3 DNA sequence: TGTGCCAGCAGCTTAATAACGGGGGGACTAGCGGGAGCAGATACGCAGTATTTT. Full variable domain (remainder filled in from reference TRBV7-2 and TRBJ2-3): GAGVSQSPSNKVTEKGKDVELRCDPISGHTALYWYRQSLGQGLEFLIYFQGNSAPDKSGLPSDRFSAERTGGSVSTLTIQRTQQEDSAVYLCASSLITGGLAGADTQYFGPGTRLTVL.

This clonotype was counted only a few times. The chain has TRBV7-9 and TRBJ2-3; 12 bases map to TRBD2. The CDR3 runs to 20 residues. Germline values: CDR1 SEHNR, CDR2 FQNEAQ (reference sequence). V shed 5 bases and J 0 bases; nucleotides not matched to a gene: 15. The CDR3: CASSPATGTSGPTSTDTQYF. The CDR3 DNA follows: TGTGCCAGCAGCCCCGCAACCGGGACTAGCGGGCCAACAAGCACAGATACGCAGTATTTT. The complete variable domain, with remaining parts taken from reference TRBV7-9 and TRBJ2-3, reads DTGVSQNPRHKITKRGQNVTFRCDPISEHNRLYWYRQTLGQGPEFLTYFQNEAQLEKSRLLSDRFSAERPKGSFSTLEIQRTEQGDSAMYLCASSPATGTSGPTSTDTQYFGPGTRLTVL.

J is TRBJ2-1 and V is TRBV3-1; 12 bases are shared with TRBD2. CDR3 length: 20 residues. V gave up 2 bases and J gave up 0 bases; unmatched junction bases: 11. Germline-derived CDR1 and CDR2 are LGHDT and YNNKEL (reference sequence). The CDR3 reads CASSQFPLLAGGLSYNEQFF. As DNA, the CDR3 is TGTGCCAGCAGCCAATTCCCCCTGCTAGCGGGGGGGCTCTCCTACAATGAGCAGTTCTTC.

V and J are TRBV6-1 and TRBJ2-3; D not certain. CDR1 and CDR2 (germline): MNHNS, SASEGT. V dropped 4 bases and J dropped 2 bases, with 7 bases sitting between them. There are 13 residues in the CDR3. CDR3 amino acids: CASSAEDTDTQYF. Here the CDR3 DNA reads TGTGCCAGCAGTGCCGAGGACACAGATACGCAGTATTTT.

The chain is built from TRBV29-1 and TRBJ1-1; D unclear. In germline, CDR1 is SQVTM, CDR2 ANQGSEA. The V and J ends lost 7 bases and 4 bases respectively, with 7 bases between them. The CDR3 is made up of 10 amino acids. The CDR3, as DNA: TGCAGCGCAGAAGCCACTGAAGCTTTCTTT. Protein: CSAEATEAFF.

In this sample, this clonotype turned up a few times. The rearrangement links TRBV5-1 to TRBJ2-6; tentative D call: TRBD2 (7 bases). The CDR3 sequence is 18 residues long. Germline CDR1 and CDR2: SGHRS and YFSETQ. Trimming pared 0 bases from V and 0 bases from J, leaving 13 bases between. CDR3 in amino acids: CASSLGLRGASGANVLTF. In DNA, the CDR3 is TGCGCCAGCAGCTTGGGGCTTCGGGGGGCCTCTGGGGCCAACGTCCTGACTTTC.